Presented here are 9 T cell receptor beta chains from one specimen sequenced in a study of shared clonotypes between healthy human individuals (dated by TCRdb to the early 2020s). CD8 naive samples consisted of CD45RO-negative cells that were positively selected for CCR7, yielding a CD45RA+CCR7+ population without TemRA cells. The library was built by means of the immunoSEQ multiplex PCR assay. The table was pulled from immuneACCESS by TCRdb, which kept in-frame rearrangements only. Such tables lose some clones; where checked, under half of the loss comes from unresolved V genes, and the rest has no known cause. This sample is represented by more than 2 million clones; about 93% of them were singletons. More than 1.5% of the sample goes to the ten largest clones. Sequencing input: naive CD8+ T cells from PBMCs. The cell subset or site tag for this specimen amounts to: CD45RA+CCR7+. These receptor sequences come from a man between 18 and 35 years old in good health. Some clones in this sample may be carry-over from other donors' samples.

The chain joins TRBV13 to TRBJ2-1, with TRBD2 identical over 7 bases. Trimming took 5 bases from V and 7 from J; bases not matched to a gene: 14. Per the germline V gene, CDR1 is PRHDT and CDR2 is FYEKMQ (reference sequence). The CDR3 runs to 16 residues. In DNA form, the CDR3 reads TGTGCCAGCAGCCCTCGGGCGGGAGTAAGCTCGAATGAGCAGTTCTTC. This gives the protein CASSPRAGVSSNEQFF. The full variable domain, completed using reference TRBV13 and TRBJ2-1, is AAGVIQSPRHLIKEKRETATLKCYPIPRHDTVYWYQQGPGQDPQFLISFYEKMQSDKGSIPDRFSAQQFSDYHSELNMSSLELGDSALYFCASSPRAGVSSNEQFFGPGTRLTVL.

This clone appeared once. The rearrangement uses TRBV7-9 and TRBJ2-1, with TRBD1 matching 7 bases. After removal of 2 bases from V and 3 bases from J, the junction contained 4 bases not matched to a gene. Germline V gene sequence: CDR1 SEHNR, CDR2 FQNEAQ (reference sequence). This CDR3 is 15 amino acids long. In DNA, the CDR3 is TGTGCCAGCAGCTTATCAGGACAGGACTACAATGAGCAGTTCTTC. Translating gives CASSLSGQDYNEQFF.

This chain links TRBV2 with TRBJ2-7, with TRBD1 as a possible D gene (6 bases). This CDR3 spans 14 amino acids. Germline assignment: CDR1 SNHLY and CDR2 FYNNEI. V lost 6 bases, J lost 1 base, and 13 bases lay in between. The CDR3 DNA follows: TGTGCCAGCAGGCCTGACAGGCCTTCCTACGAGCAGTACTTC. Translating it yields CASRPDRPSYEQYF.

The sample holds one count of this clone. CDR3 protein: CASSSLGQGTAGELFF. The CDR3 DNA reads as TGTGCCAGCAGCTCATTAGGGCAGGGGACCGCCGGGGAGCTGTTTTTT. The rearrangement links TRBV13 to TRBJ2-2, with TRBD1 as a possible D gene (6 bases). This CDR3 is 16 amino acids long. From germline, CDR1 is PRHDT and CDR2 FYEKMQ (reference sequence). The V and J ends lost 4 bases and 6 bases respectively, with 18 bases between them.

In DNA, the CDR3 is TGTGCCAGCAGTTTATGGGCTAGCGGCACAGATACGCAGTATTTT. Translated, it gives CASSLWASGTDTQYF. This chain links TRBV28 with TRBJ2-3, with D possibly TRBD2 on 6 matching bases. Per germline, CDR1 MDHEN and CDR2 SYDVKM. This CDR3 region has 15 residues. Trimming took 0 bases from V and 1 from J, leaving 8 bases between them.

The chain has TRBV29-1 and TRBJ2-2; D is possibly TRBD1 (6 bases). The V gene lost 4 bases and the J gene lost 5 bases, with 14 bases spanning the gap. The germline V gene encodes CDR1 SQVTM and CDR2 ANQGSEA. This CDR3 is built from 14 residues. The CDR3 sequence is CSVVWTARTGELFF. As DNA, the CDR3 is TGCAGCGTTGTCTGGACAGCACGGACCGGGGAGCTGTTTTTT.

The V call is TRBV13, the J call TRBJ2-1; TRBD2 matches at 9 bases. The CDR3 has 16 amino acids. Germline V gene lookup returns CDR1 PRHDT and CDR2 FYEKMQ (reference sequence). Trimming took 4 bases from V and 3 from J; bases not matched to a gene: 7. The CDR3 protein is CASSSIAGDYYNEQFF. The CDR3 DNA sequence: TGTGCCAGCAGCTCGATAGCGGGAGATTACTACAATGAGCAGTTCTTC. Filled out from reference TRBV13 and TRBJ2-1, the complete variable domain reads AAGVIQSPRHLIKEKRETATLKCYPIPRHDTVYWYQQGPGQDPQFLISFYEKMQSDKGSIPDRFSAQQFSDYHSELNMSSLELGDSALYFCASSSIAGDYYNEQFFGPGTRLTVL.

The chain is built from TRBV19 and TRBJ2-1; D uncertain. Trimming took off 5 bases at V and 3 bases at J, with 14 bases between the two ends. The CDR3 runs to 15 residues. Germline V lookup: CDR1 LNHDA, CDR2 SQIVND (reference sequence). The CDR3 sequence: CASSLGSGVYNEQFF. The DNA for the CDR3 is TGTGCCAGTAGTCTCGGTTCGGGTGTCTACAATGAGCAGTTCTTC.

V gene TRBV18 combines with J gene TRBJ1-1; TRBD1 agrees at 8 bases. CDR3 length: 14 amino acids. The germline V gene encodes CDR1 KGHSH and CDR2 LQKENI. The V and J ends lost 3 bases and 4 bases, in that order; junction bases with no gene match: 4. The CDR3: CASSPDRDRTEAFF. The CDR3 DNA reads as TGTGCCAGCTCACCGGACAGGGATCGCACTGAAGCTTTCTTT.